Listed here is a single TCR beta chain. Its specificity is not known. CDR1 and CDR2 (germline): MDHEN, SYDVKM. Trimming shortened V by 3 bases and J by 1 base, and 12 bases separated the two germline ends. The CDR3 sequence is 15 residues long. These data belong to a study of regulatory T cells. Findings and limits, study-wide: Compared with autologous conventional CD4+ cells and control regulatory cells, CD3G-deficient regulatory T cells showed reduced diversity.

Amplification used 52 TRBV primers and 13 TRBJ primers. The method was immunoSEQ multiplex PCR; TCRdb's version includes in-frame clones alone and lacks a portion of them. This table holds 900 to 1,200 clones, approximately 90% found once. The chain has TRBV28 and TRBJ1-1; D unresolved. The sequencing input was CD4+ Tregs sorted from blood. This sequence was found in a person aged 25-39 years with CD3G deficiency. The CDR3 region has the DNA TGTGCCAGCAGTTTTCGGGCCCGGGCGAACACTGAAGCTTTCTTT. It is translated as CASSFRARANTEAFF.